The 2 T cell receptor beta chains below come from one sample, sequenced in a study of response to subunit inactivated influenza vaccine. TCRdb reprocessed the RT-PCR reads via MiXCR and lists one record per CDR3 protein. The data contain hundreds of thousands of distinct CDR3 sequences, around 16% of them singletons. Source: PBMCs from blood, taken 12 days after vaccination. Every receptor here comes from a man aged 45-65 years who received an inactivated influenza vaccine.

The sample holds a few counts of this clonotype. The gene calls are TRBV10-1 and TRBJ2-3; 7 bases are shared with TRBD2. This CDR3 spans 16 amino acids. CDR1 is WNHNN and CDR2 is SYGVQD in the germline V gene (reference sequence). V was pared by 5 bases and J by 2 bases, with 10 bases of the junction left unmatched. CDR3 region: CASSQQSGVHTDTQYF. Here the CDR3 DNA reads TGCGCCAGCAGTCAACAAAGCGGGGTACACACAGATACGCAGTATTTT.

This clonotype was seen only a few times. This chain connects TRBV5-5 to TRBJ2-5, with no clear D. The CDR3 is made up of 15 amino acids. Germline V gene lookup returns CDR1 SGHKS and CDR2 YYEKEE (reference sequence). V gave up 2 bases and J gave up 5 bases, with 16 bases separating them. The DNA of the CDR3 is TGTGCCAGCAGCTTAACGGGCAGCCCGGCGGAGACCCAGTACTTC. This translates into CASSLTGSPAETQYF.